The present entry profiles one TCR beta chain with its context. A few counts support this clonotype. Its antigen is not yet known. Nothing much larger sits one base from this clone, and base qualities are not available. To prepare the library, PCR was applied. Sequencing relied on an Illumina HiSeq 2500. TCR library preparation used molecular barcoding, with unique molecular identifiers applied to normalize quantification of the TCRbeta repertoire. The raw public data were reprocessed by TCRdb itself: fastp quality trimming at Q25, MiXCR clonotype calling, in-frame beta chains only. CDR3 protein sequences are deduplicated, and each keeps its most common genes and DNA. This sample gives fewer than 500,000 distinct CDR3 sequences in total; 43% of them show up just once. Of the sample, 27% is held by the ten largest clones. The treatment or condition tag for this specimen amounts to: allogeneic hematopoietic cell transplantation with graft depleted of TCRalphabeta T cells and CD19 B cells. TCRalphabeta/CD19-depleted allogeneic hematopoietic cell grafts were given to the transplant recipients, all of whom were children.

The data are from a study of T-cell reconstitution after alpha-beta-depleted transplantation in children (dated by TCRdb to about 2016). Regarding the complete study: Using TCR repertoire profiling, the study followed T-cell immune reconstitution in a quantitative way in children after TCRalphabeta/CD19-depleted allogeneic hematopoietic cell transplantation. Results the study describes overall, beyond this receptor: In some patients, the high TCRbeta diversity seen at day 60 was put down to recipient T cells and intrathymic progenitors that had survived conditioning. About two months after transplant, the apparently early recovery of alphabetaT-cell counts reportedly depended on just several hundred clones that had expanded rapidly and came from non-depleted graft cells. The frequencies of hyperexpanded clones fell over the following months, and after one year, T-cell counts and TCRbeta diversity were mostly attributed to newly produced T cells.

From the cysteine through the phenylalanine, the CDR3 covers 17 amino acids. CDR3 DNA only is kept here, 51 bases in frame from base 1. Via the germline V gene, CDR1 is ENHRY and CDR2 SYGVKD. The junction shows trimming of 5 bases on V and 3 bases on J, plus 23 bases between the germline ends. The receptor comes from a girl aged 2-10 years with aplastic anemia, due to receive a stem cell transplant. The sequenced sample was PBMCs, obtained before TCRalphabeta/CD19-depleted stem cell transplant. The V and J segments used are TRBV10-3 and TRBJ2-7; 6 matching bases give a weak D call of TRBD2. The DNA reads TGTGCCATCAGTACTCCCGGGTTGGTGGGGCGGGACTACGAGCAGTACTTC. This yields the protein CAISTPGLVGRDYEQYF.